Below, 3 T cell receptor beta chains from the same sample are listed, as sequenced in a study of blood T cells in healthy people across ages. It was with a sample-barcoded 5' primer and a J-beta primer mix that a second PCR of about 6 to 12 cycles was run. TCRdb passed the 5' RACE reads through MiXCR, listing each CDR3 protein once. This table has approximately 880,000 distinct CDR3 sequences, 45% to 50% appearing once. The sequenced material came from blood. The receptors were sampled from a man aged 30 to 45 in good health.

This chain connects TRBV18 to TRBJ2-5, with a tentative D call TRBD1 (5 bases). The CDR3 is 15 amino acids. Germline values: CDR1 KGHSH, CDR2 LQKENI. V was clipped by 4 bases and J by 2 bases, with 14 bases between them. This chain's CDR3 is CASSLQGGGQETQYF. The CDR3 coding sequence is TGTGCCAGCTCACTCCAGGGTGGTGGACAAGAGACCCAGTACTTC.

The J gene is TRBJ2-1, the V gene TRBV4-3; 11 positions agree with TRBD1. The V gene end was trimmed by 4 bases and the J gene end by 8 bases; junction bases not matched to a gene: 13. The germline CDR1 and CDR2 sequences are LGHNA and YSLEER. The CDR3 totals 17 residues. This CDR3 reads CASSLHLGQGAGYEQFF. The CDR3 nucleotides read TGCGCCAGCAGCCTCCACCTCGGACAGGGGGCAGGCTATGAGCAGTTCTTC.

This sequence joins TRBV2 and TRBJ2-2; 8 bases match TRBD1. Losses at the gene ends were 4 bases for V and 5 bases for J; bases not matched to a gene: 6. The CDR3 runs to 15 residues. Germline CDR1 and CDR2: SNHLY and FYNNEI. The CDR3 is CASSVTGARTGELFF. Here the CDR3 DNA reads TGTGCCAGCAGTGTGACAGGGGCGCGGACCGGGGAGCTGTTTTTT.